The entry that follows covers one TCR beta chain sequence. Indicated treatment: oral pan-JAK inhibitor, 5-10 mg twice daily. cDNA prepared by RNA extraction and subsequent reverse transcription served as the template for sequencing. Some clones are missing from TCRdb's copy, which holds only in-frame ones; the method was immunoSEQ multiplex PCR. The sample lists 95,000 to 150,000 clones, approximately 53% occurring once. Germline V gene lookup returns CDR1 SQVTM and CDR2 ANQGSEA. The CDR3 loop spans 14 amino acids. Trimming took off 2 bases at V and 3 bases at J, with 13 bases between the two ends. This sample stems from a study of CD8+ T cells in alopecia areata. In the study overall: Each of the treated patients was given oral tofacitinib, 5 to 10 mg twice daily, for moderate-to-severe alopecia areata.

This material consisted of CD4+ T cells sorted from blood, taken at week 4, from a patient treated with tofacitinib. The clonotype was recovered from a human donor with alopecia areata. V is TRBV29-1 and J is TRBJ1-1; D remains ambiguous. This chain's CDR3 is CSVEIVSGHTEAFF. CDR3 coding DNA: TGCAGCGTTGAAATCGTAAGTGGCCACACTGAAGCTTTCTTT. Filled out from reference TRBV29-1 and TRBJ1-1, the complete variable domain reads SAVISQKPSRDICQRGTSLTIQCQVDSQVTMMFWYRQQPGQSLTLIATANQGSEATYESGFVIDKFPISRPNLTFSTLTVSNMSPEDSSIYLCSVEIVSGHTEAFFGQGTRLTVV.